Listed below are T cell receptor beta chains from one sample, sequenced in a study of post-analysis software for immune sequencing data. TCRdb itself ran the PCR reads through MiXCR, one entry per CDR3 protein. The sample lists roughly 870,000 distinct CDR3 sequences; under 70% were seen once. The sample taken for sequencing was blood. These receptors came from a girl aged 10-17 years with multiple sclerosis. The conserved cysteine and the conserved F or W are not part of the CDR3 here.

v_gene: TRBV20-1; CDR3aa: SASFDLGGARPSPLH
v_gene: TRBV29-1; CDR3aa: SVETRAAYEQY
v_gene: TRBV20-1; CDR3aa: SATSGVQGTQY
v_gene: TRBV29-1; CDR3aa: SVGTGGFYGYT
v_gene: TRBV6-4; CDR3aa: ASSDGVGVICEQY
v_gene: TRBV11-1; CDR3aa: ASSQGGNLGETQY
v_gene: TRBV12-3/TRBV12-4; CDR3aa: ASRSGMPGDTQY
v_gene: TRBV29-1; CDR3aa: SVRQGEQETQY
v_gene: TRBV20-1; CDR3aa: SASATLDRGGIQY
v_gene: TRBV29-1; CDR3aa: SVRQGDQPQH
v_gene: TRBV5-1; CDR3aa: ASSERSTDTQY
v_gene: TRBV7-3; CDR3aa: ASSVGQGYGYT
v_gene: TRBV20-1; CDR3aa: SASGTGGRSYEQY
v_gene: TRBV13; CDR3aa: ASSLGGRNTGELF
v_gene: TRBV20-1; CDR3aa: SASRSGNQPQH
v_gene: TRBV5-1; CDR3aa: ASSLDRDRSSYEQY
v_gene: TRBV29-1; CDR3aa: SVGGASGTEAF
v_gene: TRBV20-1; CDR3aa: SAEGAHTGELF
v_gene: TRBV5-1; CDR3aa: ASSPGVGGAYGYT
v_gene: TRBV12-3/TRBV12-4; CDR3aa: ASTLQLANNEQF
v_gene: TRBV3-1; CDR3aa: ASSQWQGGPEAF
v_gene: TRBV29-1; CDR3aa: SVTDRNYGYT
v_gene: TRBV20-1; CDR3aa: SAWNNEQF
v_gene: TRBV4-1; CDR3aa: VSSQLTGTLYEQY
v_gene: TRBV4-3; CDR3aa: ASSQLLGEGPYTDTQY
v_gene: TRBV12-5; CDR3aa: AIRPPGGHLNTGELF
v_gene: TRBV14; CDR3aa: ASSQRFQETQY
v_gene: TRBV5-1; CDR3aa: ASSDWTAGTSEAF
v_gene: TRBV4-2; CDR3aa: ASSPLPSGEGEQY
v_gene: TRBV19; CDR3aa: ASSIDGTSGSWGNEQF
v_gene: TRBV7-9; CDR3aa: ASSPGVGRTSGSFYEQY
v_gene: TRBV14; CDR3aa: ASSPSGAQYNEQY
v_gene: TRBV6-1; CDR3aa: ASSPRTSGDSGTQY
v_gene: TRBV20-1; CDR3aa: SASDPGADYNEQF
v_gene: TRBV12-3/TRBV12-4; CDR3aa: ASRQGPTDTQY
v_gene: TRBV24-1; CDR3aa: ATSDNRGPTDTQY
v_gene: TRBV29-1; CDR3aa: SAGQTYEQY
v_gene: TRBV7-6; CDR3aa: ASSLVGTSGPSYNEQF
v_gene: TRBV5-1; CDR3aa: ASSGGTQYNSPLH
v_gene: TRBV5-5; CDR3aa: ASSDLGREPDTQY
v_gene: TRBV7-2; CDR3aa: ASSLAHRAGANVLT
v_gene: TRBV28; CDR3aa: ASSLPGTGGAGYGYT
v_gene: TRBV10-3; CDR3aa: AISGTSGGLTEQF
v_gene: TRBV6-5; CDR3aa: ASSYGGNYGYT
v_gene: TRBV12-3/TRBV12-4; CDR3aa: ASSSDSLGNQPQH
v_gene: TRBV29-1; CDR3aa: SVVPGDHEQY